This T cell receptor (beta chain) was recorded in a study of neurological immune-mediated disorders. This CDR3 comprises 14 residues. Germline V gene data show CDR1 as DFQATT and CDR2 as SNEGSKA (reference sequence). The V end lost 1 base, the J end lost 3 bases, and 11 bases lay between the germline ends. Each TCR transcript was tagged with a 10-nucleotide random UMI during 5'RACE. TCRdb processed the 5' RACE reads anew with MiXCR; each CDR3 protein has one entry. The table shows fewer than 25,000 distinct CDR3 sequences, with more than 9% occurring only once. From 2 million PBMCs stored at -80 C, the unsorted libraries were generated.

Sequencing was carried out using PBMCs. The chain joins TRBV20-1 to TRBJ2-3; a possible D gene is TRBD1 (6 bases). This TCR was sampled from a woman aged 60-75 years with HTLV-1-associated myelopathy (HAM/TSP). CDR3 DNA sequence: TGCAGTGCTAGAGGTCACAGGGAGACAGATACGCAGTATTTT. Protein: CSARGHRETDTQYF.